The T cell receptor beta chain described here comes from a study of T-cell reconstitution after alpha-beta-depleted transplantation in children. V lost 6 bases to trimming and J lost 14 bases, with 15 bases between them. This CDR3 region has 11 residues. Using unique molecular identifiers, the investigators prepared the TCRbeta library. Each CDR3 protein is one row after TCRdb ran MiXCR on the PCR reads. The table records hundreds of thousands of distinct CDR3 sequences, about an eighth of them present only once. The source material was PBMCs, sampled from the stem cell graft. The sequence was collected from a human donor who donated a stem cell graft to a child with Fanconi anemia. The chain recombines TRBV12-3 or TRBV12-4 with TRBJ2-3; tentatively, D is TRBD1 or TRBD2 (6 bases each). The CDR3 spells CASSPGGGRYF. The CDR3 nucleotides are TGTGCCAGCAGCCCAGGTGGGGGGCGGTATTTT.